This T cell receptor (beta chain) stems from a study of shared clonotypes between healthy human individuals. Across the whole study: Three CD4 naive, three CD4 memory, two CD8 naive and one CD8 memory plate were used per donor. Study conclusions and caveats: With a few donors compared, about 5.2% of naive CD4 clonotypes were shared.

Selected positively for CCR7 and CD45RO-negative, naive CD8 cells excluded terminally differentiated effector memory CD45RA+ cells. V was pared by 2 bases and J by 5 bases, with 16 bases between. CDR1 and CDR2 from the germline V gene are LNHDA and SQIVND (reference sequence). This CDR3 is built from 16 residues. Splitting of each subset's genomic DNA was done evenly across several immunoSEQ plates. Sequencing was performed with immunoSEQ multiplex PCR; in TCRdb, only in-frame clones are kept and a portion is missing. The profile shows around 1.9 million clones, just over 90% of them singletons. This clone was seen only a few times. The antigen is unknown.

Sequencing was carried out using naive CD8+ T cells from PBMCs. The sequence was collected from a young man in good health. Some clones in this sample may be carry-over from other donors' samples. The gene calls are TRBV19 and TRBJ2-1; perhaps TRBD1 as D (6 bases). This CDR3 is CASSIIRWGPNNEQFF. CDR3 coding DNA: TGTGCCAGTAGTATAATACGGTGGGGGCCGAACAATGAGCAGTTCTTC.